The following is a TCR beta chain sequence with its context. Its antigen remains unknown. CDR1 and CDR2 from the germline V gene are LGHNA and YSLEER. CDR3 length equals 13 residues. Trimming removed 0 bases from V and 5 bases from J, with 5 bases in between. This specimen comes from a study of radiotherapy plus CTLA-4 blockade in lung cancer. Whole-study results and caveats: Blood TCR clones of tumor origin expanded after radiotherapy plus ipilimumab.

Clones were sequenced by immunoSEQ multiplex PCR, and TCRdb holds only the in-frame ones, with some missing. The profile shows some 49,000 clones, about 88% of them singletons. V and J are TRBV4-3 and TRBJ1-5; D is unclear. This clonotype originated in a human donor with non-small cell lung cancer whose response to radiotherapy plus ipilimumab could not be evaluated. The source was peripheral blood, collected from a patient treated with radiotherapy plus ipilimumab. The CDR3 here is CASSQERDQPQHF. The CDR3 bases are TGCGCCAGCAGCCAAGAACGAGATCAGCCCCAGCATTTT.